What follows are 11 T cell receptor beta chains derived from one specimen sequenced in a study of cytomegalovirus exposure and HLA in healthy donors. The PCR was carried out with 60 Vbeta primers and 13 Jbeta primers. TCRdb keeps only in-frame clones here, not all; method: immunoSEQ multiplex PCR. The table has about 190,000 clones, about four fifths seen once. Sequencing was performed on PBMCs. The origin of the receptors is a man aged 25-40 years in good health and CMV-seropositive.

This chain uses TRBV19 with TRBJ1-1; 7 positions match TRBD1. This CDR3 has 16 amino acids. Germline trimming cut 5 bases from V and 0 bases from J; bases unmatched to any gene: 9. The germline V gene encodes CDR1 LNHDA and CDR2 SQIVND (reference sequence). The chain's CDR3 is CASSGFGTGVNTEAFF. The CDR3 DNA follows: TGTGCCAGTAGTGGTTTCGGAACAGGGGTGAACACTGAAGCTTTCTTT.

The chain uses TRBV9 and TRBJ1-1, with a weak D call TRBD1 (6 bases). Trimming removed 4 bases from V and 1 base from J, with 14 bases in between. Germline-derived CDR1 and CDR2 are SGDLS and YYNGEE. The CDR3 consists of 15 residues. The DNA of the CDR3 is TGTGCCAGCAGCCCCCAGACAGGTACGAACACTGAAGCTTTCTTT. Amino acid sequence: CASSPQTGTNTEAFF.

The CDR3 loop reads CASSRPGATNEKLFF. In DNA form, the CDR3 reads TGTGCCAGCAGCCGGCCCGGGGCAACTAATGAAAAACTGTTTTTT. The V and J genes are TRBV5-4 and TRBJ1-4, with D uncertain. V lost 4 bases and J 0 bases, leaving 10 bases between the germline ends. Germline V gene sequence: CDR1 SGHNT, CDR2 YYREEE (reference sequence). The CDR3 loop spans 15 amino acids.

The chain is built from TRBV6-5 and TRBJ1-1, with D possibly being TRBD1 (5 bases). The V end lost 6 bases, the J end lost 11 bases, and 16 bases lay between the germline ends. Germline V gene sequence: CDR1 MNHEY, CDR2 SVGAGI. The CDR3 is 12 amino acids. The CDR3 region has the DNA TGTGCCAGCAGCCAATGGGGGGGACCGGCTTTCTTT. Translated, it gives CASSQWGGPAFF.

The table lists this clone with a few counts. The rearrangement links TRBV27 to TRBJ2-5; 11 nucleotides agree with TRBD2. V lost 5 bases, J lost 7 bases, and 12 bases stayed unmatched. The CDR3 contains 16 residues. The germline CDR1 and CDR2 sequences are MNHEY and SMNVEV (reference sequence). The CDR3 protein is CASSLIAGGTGGTQYF. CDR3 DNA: TGTGCCAGCAGTCTCATAGCGGGGGGGACCGGGGGGACCCAGTACTTC.

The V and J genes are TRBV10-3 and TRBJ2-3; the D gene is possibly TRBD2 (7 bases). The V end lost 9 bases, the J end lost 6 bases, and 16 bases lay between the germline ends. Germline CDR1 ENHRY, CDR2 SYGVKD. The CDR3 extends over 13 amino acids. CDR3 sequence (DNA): TGTGCCATACTCGGGGGGCCCACTGATACGCAGTATTTT. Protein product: CAILGGPTDTQYF.

CDR3 nucleotides: TGTGCCAGTAGTACCCGACAGGGGGCTTCGGGTAGTGGCAATCAGCCCCAGCATTTT. Amino acids: CASSTRQGASGSGNQPQHF. V usage is TRBV19 and J usage is TRBJ1-5, with 10 bases that match TRBD1. The J segment lost 2 bases and the V segment lost 4 bases, leaving 14 bases of the junction unmatched. Germline CDR1 and CDR2: LNHDA and SQIVND (reference sequence). CDR3 length equals 19 residues.

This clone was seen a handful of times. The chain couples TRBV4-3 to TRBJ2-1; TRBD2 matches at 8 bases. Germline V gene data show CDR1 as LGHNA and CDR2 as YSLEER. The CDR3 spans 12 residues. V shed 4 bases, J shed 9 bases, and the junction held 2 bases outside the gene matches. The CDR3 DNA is TGCGCCAGCAGCCCCACTAGCGGTGAGCAGTTCTTC. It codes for CASSPTSGEQFF.

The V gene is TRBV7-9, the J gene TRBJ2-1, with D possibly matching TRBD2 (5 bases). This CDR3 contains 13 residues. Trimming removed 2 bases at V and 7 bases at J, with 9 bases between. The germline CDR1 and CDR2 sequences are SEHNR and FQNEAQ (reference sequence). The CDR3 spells CASSLTGKNEQFF. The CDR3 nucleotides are TGTGCCAGCAGCTTAACCGGGAAAAATGAGCAGTTCTTC. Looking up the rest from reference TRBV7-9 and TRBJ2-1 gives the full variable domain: DTGVSQNPRHKITKRGQNVTFRCDPISEHNRLYWYRQTLGQGPEFLTYFQNEAQLEKSRLLSDRFSAERPKGSFSTLEIQRTEQGDSAMYLCASSLTGKNEQFFGPGTRLTVL.

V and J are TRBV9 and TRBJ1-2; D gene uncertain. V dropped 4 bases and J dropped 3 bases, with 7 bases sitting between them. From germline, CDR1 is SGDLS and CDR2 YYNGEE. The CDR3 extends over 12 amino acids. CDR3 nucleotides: TGTGCCAGCAGCTCACAGCACTATGGCTACACCTTC. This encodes CASSSQHYGYTF.

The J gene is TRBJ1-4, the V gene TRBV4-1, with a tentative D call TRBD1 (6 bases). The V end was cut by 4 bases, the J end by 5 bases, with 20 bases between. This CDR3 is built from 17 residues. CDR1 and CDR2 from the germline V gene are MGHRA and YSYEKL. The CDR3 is CASSLTTWAGENEKLFF. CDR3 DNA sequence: TGCGCCAGCAGCCTCACAACCTGGGCAGGGGAGAATGAAAAACTGTTTTTT.